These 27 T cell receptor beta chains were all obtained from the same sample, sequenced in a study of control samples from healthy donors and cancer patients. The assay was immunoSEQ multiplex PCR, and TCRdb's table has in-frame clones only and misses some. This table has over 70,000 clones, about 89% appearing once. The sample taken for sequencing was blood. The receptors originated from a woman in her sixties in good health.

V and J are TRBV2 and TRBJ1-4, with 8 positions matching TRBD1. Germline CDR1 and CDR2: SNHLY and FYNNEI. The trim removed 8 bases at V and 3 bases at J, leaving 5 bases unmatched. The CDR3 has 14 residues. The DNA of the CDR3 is TGTGCCAGCTGCGGACAGGGCGCTAATGAAAAACTGTTTTTT. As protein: CASCGQGANEKLFF.

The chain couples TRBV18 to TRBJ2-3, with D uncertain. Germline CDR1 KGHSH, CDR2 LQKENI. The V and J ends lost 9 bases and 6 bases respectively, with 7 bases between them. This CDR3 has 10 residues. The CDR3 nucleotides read TGTGCCAGTGGTCAGGATACGCAGTATTTT. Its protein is CASGQDTQYF.

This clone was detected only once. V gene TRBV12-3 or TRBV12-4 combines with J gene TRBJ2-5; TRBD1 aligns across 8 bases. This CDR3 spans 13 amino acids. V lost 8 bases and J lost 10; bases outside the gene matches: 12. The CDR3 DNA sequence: TGTGCCAGCGAGGGGGACAGGCGAGGGGTCCAGTACTTC. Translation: CASEGDRRGVQYF.

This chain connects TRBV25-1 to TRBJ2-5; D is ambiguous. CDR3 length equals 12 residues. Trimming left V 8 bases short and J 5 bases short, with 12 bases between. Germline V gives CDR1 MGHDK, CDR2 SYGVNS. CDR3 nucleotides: TGTGCCAGCCAAAGGGATTTGGAGACCCAGTACTTC. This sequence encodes CASQRDLETQYF.

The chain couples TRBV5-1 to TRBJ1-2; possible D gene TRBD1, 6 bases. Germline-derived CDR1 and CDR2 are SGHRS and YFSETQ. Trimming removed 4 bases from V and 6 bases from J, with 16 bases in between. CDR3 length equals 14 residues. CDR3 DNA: TGCGCCAGCAGCCCGGGTGTAGGGGGAGATGGCTACACCTTC. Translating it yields CASSPGVGGDGYTF.

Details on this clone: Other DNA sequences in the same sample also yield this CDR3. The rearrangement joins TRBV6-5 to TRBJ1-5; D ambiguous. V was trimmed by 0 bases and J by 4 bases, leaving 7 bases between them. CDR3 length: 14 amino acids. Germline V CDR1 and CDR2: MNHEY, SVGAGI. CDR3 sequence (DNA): TGTGCCAGCAGTTACTCCCGTAGTAATCAGCCCCAGCATTTT. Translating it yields CASSYSRSNQPQHF.

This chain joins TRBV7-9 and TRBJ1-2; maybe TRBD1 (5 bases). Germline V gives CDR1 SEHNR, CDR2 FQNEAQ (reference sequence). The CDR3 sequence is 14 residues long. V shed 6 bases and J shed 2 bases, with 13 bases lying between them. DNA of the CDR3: TGTGCCAGCAGGAAGAAGGGGCTCAACTATGGCTACACCTTC. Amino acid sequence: CASRKKGLNYGYTF.

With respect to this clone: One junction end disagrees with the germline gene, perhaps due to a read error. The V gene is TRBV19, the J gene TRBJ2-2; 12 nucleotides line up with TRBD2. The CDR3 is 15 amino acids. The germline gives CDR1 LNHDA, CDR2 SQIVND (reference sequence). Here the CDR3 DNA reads TGTGCCGGTAGCGGACTAGCGGGAACTATCGGGGAGCTGTTTTTT. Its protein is CAGSGLAGTIGELFF.

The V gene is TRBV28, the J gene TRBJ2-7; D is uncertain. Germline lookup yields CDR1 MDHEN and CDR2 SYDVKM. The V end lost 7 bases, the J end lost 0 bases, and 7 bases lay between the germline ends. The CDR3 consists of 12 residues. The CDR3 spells CASTLLSYEQYF. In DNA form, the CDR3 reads TGTGCCAGCACCCTACTCTCCTACGAGCAGTACTTC.

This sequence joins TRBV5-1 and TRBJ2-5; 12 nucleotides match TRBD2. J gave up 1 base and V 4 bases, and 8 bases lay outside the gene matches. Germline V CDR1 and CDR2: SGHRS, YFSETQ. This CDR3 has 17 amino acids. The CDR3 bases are TGCGCCAGCAGCCTCCCGACTAGCGGGGGCCTCCAAGAGACCCAGTACTTC. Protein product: CASSLPTSGGLQETQYF. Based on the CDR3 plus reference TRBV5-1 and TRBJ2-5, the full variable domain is KAGVTQTPRYLIKTRGQQVTLSCSPISGHRSVSWYQQTPGQGLQFLFEYFSETQRNKGNFPGRFSGRQFSNSRSEMNVSTLELGDSALYLCASSLPTSGGLQETQYFGPGTRLLVL.

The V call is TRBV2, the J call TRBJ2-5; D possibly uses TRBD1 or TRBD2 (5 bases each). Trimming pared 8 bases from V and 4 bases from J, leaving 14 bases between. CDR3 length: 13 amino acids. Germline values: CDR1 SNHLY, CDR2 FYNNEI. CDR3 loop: CASVLKRGETQYF. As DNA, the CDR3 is TGTGCCAGCGTCCTTAAGAGGGGAGAGACCCAGTACTTC.

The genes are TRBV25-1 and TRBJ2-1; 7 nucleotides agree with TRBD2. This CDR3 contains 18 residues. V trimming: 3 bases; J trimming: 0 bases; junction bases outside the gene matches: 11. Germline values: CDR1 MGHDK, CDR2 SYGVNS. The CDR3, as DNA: TGTGCCAGCAGTGAGGGGGGGGTGGCGGGCACCTCCTACAATGAGCAGTTCTTC. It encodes CASSEGGVAGTSYNEQFF.

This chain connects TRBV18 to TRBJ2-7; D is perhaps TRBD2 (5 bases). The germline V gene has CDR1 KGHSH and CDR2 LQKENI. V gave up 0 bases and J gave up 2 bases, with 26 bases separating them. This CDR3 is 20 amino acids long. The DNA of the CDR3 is TGTGCCAGCTCACCACCGAATTGGGAGTACTCGCGGCAGAAGGCCTACGAGCAGTACTTC. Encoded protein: CASSPPNWEYSRQKAYEQYF. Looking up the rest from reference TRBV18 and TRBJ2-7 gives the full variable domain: NAGVMQNPRHLVRRRGQEARLRCSPMKGHSHVYWYRQLPEEGLKFMVYLQKENIIDESGMPKERFSAEFPKEGPSILRIQQVVRGDSAAYFCASSPPNWEYSRQKAYEQYFGPGTRLTVT.

CDR3 nucleotides: TGTGCCAGTAGTATGGGCTCGGGCAGCCGCGGGCAGTACTTC. Protein sequence: CASSMGSGSRGQYF. The V and J genes are TRBV19 and TRBJ2-7; D gene unclear. CDR1 LNHDA and CDR2 SQIVND come from the germline V gene (reference sequence). This CDR3 has 14 residues. Trimming shortened V by 3 bases and J by 9 bases, and 18 bases separated the two germline ends.

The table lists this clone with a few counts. The CDR3 nucleotides read TGTGCCAGCAGCTTTTCCACGTATGAAAAACTGTTTTTT. It is translated as CASSFSTYEKLFF. The chain couples TRBV7-9 to TRBJ1-4; no reliable D call. V lost 3 bases, J lost 6 bases, and 8 bases lay in between. The CDR3 loop spans 13 amino acids. CDR1 is SEHNR, CDR2 FQNEAQ, per germline (reference sequence).

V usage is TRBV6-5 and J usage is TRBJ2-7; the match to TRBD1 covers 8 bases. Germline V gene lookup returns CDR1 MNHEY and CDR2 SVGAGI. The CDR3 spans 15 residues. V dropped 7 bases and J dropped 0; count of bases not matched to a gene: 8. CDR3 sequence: CASKPGQAISYEQYF. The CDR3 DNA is TGTGCCAGCAAACCGGGACAGGCAATCTCCTACGAGCAGTACTTC.

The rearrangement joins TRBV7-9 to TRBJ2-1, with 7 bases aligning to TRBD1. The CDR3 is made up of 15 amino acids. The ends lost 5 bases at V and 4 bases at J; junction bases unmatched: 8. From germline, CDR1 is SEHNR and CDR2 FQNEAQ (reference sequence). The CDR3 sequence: CASSRDRAGYNEQFF. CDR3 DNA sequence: TGTGCCAGCAGCCGTGACAGGGCAGGGTACAATGAGCAGTTCTTC.

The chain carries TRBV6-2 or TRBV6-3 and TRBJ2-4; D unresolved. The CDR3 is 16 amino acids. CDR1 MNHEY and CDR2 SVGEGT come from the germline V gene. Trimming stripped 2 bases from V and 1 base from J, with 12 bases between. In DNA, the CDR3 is TGTGCCAGCAGTTACCCCCCCCTCGGGGCCAAAAACATTCAGTACTTC. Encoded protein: CASSYPPLGAKNIQYF.

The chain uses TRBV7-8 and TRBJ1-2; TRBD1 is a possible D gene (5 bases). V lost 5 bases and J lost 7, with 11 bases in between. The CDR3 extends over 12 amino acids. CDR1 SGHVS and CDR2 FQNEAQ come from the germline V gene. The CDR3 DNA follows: TGTGCCAGCAGCATACCGAGGGGTGGCTACACCTTC. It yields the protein CASSIPRGGYTF.

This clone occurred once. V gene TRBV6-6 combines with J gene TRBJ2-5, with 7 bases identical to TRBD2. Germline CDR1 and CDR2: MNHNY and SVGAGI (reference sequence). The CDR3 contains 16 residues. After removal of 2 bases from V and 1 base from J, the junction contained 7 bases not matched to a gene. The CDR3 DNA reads TGTGCCAGCAGTTACCCGACTGGGACTACCCAAGAGACCCAGTACTTC. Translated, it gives CASSYPTGTTQETQYF.

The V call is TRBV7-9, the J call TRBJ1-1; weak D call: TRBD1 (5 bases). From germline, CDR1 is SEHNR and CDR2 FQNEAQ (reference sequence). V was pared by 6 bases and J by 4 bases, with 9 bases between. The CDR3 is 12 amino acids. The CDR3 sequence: CASSIRGTEAFF. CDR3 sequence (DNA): TGTGCCAGCAGTATAAGGGGCACTGAAGCTTTCTTT.

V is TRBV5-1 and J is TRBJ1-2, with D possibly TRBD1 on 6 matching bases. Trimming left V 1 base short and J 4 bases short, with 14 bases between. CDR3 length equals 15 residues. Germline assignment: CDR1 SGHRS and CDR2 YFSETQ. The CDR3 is CASSLRTGTLYGYTF. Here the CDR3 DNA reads TGCGCCAGCAGCTTGCGAACAGGGACACTCTATGGCTACACCTTC. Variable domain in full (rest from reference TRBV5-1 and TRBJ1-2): KAGVTQTPRYLIKTRGQQVTLSCSPISGHRSVSWYQQTPGQGLQFLFEYFSETQRNKGNFPGRFSGRQFSNSRSEMNVSTLELGDSALYLCASSLRTGTLYGYTFGSGTRLTVV.

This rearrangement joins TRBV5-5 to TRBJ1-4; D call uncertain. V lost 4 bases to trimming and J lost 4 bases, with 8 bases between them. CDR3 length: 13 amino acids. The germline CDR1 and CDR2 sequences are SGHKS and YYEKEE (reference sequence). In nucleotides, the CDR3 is TGTGCCAGCAGCAGGGAGATTAATGAAAAACTGTTTTTT. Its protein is CASSREINEKLFF. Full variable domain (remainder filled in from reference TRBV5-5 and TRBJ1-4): DAGVTQSPTHLIKTRGQQVTLRCSPISGHKSVSWYQQVLGQGPQFIFQYYEKEERGRGNFPDRFSARQFPNYSSELNVNALLLGDSALYLCASSREINEKLFFGSGTQLSVL.

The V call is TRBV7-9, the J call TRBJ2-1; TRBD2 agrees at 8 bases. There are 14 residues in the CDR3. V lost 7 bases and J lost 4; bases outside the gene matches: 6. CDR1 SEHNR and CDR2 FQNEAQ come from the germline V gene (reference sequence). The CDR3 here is CASTRAGAYNEQFF. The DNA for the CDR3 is TGTGCCAGCACAAGAGCGGGAGCTTACAATGAGCAGTTCTTC.

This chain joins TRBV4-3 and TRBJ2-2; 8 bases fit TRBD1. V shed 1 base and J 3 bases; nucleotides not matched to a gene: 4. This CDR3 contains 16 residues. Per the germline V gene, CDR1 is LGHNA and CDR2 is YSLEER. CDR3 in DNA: TGCGCCAGCAGCCAAGCGGCAGGGGGCCACACCGGGGAGCTGTTTTTT. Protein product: CASSQAAGGHTGELFF.

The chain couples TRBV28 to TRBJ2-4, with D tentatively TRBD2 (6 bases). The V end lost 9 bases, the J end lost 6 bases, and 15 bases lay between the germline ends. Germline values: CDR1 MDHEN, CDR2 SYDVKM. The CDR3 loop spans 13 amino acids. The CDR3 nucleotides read TGTGCCAGTCGGGAGCCCCACGGAAACATTCAGTACTTC. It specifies CASREPHGNIQYF.

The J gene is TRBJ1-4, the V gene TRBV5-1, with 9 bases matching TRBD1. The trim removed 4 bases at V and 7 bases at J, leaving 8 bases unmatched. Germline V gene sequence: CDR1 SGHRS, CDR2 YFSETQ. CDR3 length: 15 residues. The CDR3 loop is CASSDYRGRGEKLFF. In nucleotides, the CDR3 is TGCGCCAGCAGCGACTACAGGGGGCGCGGTGAAAAACTGTTTTTT.